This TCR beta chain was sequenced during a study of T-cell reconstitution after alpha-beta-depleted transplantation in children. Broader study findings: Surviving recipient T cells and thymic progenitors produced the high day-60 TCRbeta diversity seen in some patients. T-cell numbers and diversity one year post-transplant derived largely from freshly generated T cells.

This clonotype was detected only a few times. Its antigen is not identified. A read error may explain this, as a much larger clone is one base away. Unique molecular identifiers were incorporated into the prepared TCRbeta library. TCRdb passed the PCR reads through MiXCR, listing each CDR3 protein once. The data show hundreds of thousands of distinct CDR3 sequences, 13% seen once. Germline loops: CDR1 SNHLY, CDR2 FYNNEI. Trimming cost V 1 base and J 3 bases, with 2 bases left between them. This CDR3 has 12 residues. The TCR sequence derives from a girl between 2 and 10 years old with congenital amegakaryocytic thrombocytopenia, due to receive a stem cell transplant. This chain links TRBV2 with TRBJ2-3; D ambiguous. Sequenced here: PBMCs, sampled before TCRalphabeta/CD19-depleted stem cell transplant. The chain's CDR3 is CASSEETDTQYF. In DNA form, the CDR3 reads TGTGCCAGCAGTGAAGAGACAGATACGCAGTATTTT.